This T cell receptor beta chain is from a study of OX40 agonist ivuxolimab in advanced cancers. Study-wide points: CD8+ T cells were the subset that, on average, had more expanded clones than CD4+. Blood T cells, both CD4+ and CD8+, expanded clonally by week 6 at 0.1 to 3.0 mg/kg.

Turning to this clone: The target antigen is unknown.

Collection of blood occurred at baseline, at cycle 4 day 1, and at cycle 7 day 1. The V and J ends lost 8 bases and 3 bases, in that order; junction bases with no gene match: 4. The CDR3 is 13 amino acids. From germline, CDR1 is WSHSY and CDR2 SAAADI. The method was immunoSEQ multiplex PCR; TCRdb's version includes in-frame clones alone and lacks a portion of them. The sample has around 42,000 clones, around 88% seen once. The chain joins TRBV10-2 to TRBJ1-1; 9 nucleotides match TRBD1. Specimen: CD4+ or CD8+ T cells sorted from blood, collected in a trial of the OX40 agonist ivuxolimab. The sequence came from an adult with an advanced solid tumor such as melanoma, head and neck, liver or kidney cancer. CDR3 residues: CASSWTGDTEAFF. CDR3 coding DNA: TGCGCCAGCTCCTGGACAGGGGACACTGAAGCTTTCTTT.